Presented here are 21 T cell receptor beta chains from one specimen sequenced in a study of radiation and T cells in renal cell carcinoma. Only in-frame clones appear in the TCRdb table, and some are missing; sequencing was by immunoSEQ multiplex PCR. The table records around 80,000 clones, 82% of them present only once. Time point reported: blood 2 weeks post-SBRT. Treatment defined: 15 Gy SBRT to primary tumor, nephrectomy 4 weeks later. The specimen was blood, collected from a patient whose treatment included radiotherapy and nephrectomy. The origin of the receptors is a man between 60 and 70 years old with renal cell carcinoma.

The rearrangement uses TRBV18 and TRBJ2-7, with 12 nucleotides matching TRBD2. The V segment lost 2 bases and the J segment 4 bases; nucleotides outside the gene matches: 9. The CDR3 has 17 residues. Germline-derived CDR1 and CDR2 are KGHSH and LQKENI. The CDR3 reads CASSPTYATSGSYEQYF. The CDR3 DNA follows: TGTGCCAGCTCACCAACGTATGCGACTAGCGGGAGTTACGAGCAGTACTTC.

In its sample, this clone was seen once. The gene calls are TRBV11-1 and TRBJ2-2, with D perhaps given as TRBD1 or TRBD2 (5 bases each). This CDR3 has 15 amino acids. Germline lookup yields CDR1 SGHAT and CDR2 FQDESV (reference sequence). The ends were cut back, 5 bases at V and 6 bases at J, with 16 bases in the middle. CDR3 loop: CASSPRGPRAGELFF. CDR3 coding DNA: TGTGCCAGCAGCCCAAGAGGGCCCAGGGCCGGGGAGCTGTTTTTT. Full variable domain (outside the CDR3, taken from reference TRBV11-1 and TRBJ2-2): EAEVAQSPRYKITEKSQAVAFWCDPISGHATLYWYRQILGQGPELLVQFQDESVVDDSQLPKDRFSAERLKGVDSTLKIQPAELGDSAMYLCASSPRGPRAGELFFGEGSRLTVL.

CDR3 amino acids: CASSDSNSGTLYF. Written as DNA, the CDR3 is TGTGCCAGCAGCGACTCAAATTCCGGGACTCTTTACTTC. The chain combines TRBV5-4 with TRBJ2-7, with D perhaps matching TRBD2 (6 bases). This CDR3 region has 13 residues. Deletions cut 4 bases from V and 13 bases from J, with 21 bases between. Germline CDR1 reads SGHNT; CDR2 reads YYREEE (reference sequence).

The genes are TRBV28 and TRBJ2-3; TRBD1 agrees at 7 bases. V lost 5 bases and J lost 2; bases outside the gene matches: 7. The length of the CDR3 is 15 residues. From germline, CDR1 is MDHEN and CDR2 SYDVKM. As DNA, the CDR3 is TGTGCCAGCAGTCAGACAGGGTACGACACAGATACGCAGTATTTT. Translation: CASSQTGYDTDTQYF.

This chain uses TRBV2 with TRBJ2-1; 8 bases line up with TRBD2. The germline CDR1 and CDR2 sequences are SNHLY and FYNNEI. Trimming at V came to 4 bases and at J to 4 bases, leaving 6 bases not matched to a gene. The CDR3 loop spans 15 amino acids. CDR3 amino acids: CASSVGVAGYNEQFF. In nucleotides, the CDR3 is TGTGCCAGCAGTGTGGGGGTAGCGGGATACAATGAGCAGTTCTTC.

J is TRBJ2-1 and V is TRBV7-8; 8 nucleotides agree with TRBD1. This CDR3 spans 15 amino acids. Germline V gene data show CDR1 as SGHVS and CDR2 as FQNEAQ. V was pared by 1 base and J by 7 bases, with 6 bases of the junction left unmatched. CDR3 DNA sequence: TGTGCCAGCAGCTTAGGTTGGCAGGGGGCGAATGAGCAGTTCTTC. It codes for CASSLGWQGANEQFF.

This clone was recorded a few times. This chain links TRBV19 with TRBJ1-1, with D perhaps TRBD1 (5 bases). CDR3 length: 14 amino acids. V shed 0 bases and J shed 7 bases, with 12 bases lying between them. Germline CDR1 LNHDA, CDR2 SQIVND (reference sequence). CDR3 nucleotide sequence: TGTGCCAGTAGTATAGACCCGGGACGGAGTGAAGCTTTCTTT. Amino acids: CASSIDPGRSEAFF. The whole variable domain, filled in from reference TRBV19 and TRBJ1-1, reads DGGITQSPKYLFRKEGQNVTLSCEQNLNHDAMYWYRQDPGQGLRLIYYSQIVNDFQKGDIAEGYSVSREKKESFPLTVTSAQKNPTAFYLCASSIDPGRSEAFFGQGTRLTVV.

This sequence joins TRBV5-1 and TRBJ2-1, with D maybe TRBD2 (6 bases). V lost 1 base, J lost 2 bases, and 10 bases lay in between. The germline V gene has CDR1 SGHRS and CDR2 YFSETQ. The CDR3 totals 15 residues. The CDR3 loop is CASSLPGLTYNEQFF. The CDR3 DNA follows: TGCGCCAGCAGCTTGCCAGGACTAACCTACAATGAGCAGTTCTTC.

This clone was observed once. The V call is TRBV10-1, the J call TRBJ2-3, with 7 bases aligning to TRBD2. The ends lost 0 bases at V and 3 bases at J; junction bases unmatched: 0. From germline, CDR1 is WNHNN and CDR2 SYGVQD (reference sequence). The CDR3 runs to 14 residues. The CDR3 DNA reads TGCGCCAGCAGTGAGTCGGGACTAACAGATACGCAGTATTTT. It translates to CASSESGLTDTQYF.

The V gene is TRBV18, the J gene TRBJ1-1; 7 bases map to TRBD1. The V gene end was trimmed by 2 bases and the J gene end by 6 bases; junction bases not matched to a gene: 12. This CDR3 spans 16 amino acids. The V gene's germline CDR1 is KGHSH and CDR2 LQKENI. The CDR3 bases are TGTGCCAGCTCACCAAAAGGACAGGCAGCTACCGCTGAAGCTTTCTTT. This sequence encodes CASSPKGQAATAEAFF.

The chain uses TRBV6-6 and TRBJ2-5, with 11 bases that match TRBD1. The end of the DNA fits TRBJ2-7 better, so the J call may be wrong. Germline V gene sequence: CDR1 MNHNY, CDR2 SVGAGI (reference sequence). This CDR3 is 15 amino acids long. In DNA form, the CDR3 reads TGTGCCAGCAGTGCCAGGACAGGGGGCTCAAACGAGCAGTACTTC. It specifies CASSARTGGSNEQYF.

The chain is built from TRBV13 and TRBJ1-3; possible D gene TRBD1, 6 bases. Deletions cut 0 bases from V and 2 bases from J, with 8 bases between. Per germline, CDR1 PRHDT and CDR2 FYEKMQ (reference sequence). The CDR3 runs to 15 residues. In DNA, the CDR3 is TGTGCCAGCAGCTTAGGCAGGGGACCTGGAAACACCATATATTTT. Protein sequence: CASSLGRGPGNTIYF.

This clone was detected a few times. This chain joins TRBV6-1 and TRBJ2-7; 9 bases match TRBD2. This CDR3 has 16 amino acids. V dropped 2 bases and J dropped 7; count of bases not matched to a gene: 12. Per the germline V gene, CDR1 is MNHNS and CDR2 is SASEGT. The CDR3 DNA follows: TGTGCCAGCAGTGAATCGGCGGGAGGGGGCGCGGAGGAGCAGTACTTC. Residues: CASSESAGGGAEEQYF.

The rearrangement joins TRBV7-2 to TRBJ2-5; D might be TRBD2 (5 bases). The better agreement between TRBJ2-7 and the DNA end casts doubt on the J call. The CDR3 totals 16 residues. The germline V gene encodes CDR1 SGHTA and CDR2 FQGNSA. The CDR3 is CASSLMAGPFGYEQYF. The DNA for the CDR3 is TGTGCCAGCAGCTTAATGGCGGGCCCTTTTGGGTACGAGCAGTACTTC.

CDR3 coding DNA: TGTGCCAGCAGTCTTAGGTACAGGGTTCTTTCTGGGGCCAACGTCCTGACTTTC. Its protein product is CASSLRYRVLSGANVLTF. This chain links TRBV5-6 with TRBJ2-6; D possibly corresponds to TRBD1 (6 bases). V was cut by 5 bases and J by 1 base, with 19 bases left in between. This CDR3 is built from 18 residues. Looked up from germline, CDR1 is SGHDT and CDR2 is YYEEEE.

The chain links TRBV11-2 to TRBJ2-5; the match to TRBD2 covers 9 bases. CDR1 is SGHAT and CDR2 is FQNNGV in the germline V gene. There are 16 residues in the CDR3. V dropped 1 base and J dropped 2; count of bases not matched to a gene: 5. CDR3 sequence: CASSLGSGRGQETQYF. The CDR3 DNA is TGTGCCAGCAGCTTAGGTAGCGGGAGAGGGCAAGAGACCCAGTACTTC.

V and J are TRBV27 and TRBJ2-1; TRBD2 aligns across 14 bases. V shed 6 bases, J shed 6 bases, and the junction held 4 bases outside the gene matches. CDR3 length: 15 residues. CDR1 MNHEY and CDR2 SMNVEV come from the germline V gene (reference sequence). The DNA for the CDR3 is TGTGCCAGCAGCGCAGGGACTAGCGGGAGCAATGAGCAGTTCTTC. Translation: CASSAGTSGSNEQFF.

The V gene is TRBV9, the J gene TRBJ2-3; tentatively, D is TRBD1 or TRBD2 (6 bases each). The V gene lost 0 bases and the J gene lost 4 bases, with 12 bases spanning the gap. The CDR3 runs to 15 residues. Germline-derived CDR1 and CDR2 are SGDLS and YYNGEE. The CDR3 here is CASSVGGGYSDTQYF. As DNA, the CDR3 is TGTGCCAGCAGCGTAGGAGGGGGGTACTCAGATACGCAGTATTTT.

DNA of the CDR3: TGTGCCAACGCACGGGAGGCCGGGGAGCTGTTTTTT. Its translation: CANAREAGELFF. The rearrangement uses TRBV10-3 and TRBJ2-2, with 7 bases that match TRBD2. V lost 10 bases to trimming and J lost 6 bases; unmatched junction nucleotides: 5. Germline-derived CDR1 and CDR2 are ENHRY and SYGVKD. This CDR3 has 12 residues.

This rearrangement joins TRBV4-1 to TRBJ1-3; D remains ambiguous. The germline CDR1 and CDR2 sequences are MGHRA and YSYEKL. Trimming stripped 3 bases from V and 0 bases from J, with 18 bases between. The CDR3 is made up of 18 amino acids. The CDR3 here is CASSHFYPGRLSGNTIYF. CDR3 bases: TGCGCCAGCAGCCATTTTTATCCCGGCAGGCTCTCTGGAAACACCATATATTTT.

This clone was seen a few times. CDR3 bases: TGTGCCAGCAGTTTTGTTGCGGGACAGGGATTGTACAATGAGCAGTTCTTC. Its protein product is CASSFVAGQGLYNEQFF. The rearrangement links TRBV28 to TRBJ2-1; 9 nucleotides agree with TRBD1. The CDR3 is 17 residues long. V was pared by 3 bases and J by 4 bases, with 10 bases of the junction left unmatched. Germline assignment: CDR1 MDHEN and CDR2 SYDVKM. The full variable domain, its missing parts supplied by reference TRBV28 and TRBJ2-1, is DVKVTQSSRYLVKRTGEKVFLECVQDMDHENMFWYRQDPGLGLRLIYFSYDVKMKEKGDIPEGYSVSREKKERFSLILESASTNQTSMYLCASSFVAGQGLYNEQFFGPGTRLTVL.